The TCR beta chain described here comes from a study of Ad26.COV2.S vaccination and SARS-CoV-2 variants. Findings and caveats of the study: Post-vaccination spike-specific CD8+ and CD4+ T cell responses reportedly had substantial breadth. The TCR-based breadth and depth measures might underestimate overall T cell responses. Vaccine recipients showed a spike-specific TCR breadth that was higher than in placebo recipients. Across vaccine and placebo recipients, the breadth of non-spike TCRs was similar.

Turning to this clone: Its antigen is unknown.

The protocol was immunoSEQ multiplex PCR, while the TCRdb copy is restricted to in-frame clones and leaves out a portion. The repertoire holds about 140,000 clones, with more than 80% as singletons. The sequence derives from a human donor who had recovered from COVID-19. This specimen was peripheral blood, taken after recovery from COVID-19.

CDR3 bases: TGTGCCAGCTCACCCCAGCTTGACAGCCTAGGGGCCTACGAGCAGTACTTC. It translates to CASSPQLDSLGAYEQYF. V is TRBV18 and J is TRBJ2-7, with D possibly TRBD1 on 5 matching bases. Trimming removed 3 bases at V and 2 bases at J, with 20 bases between. The CDR3 is made up of 17 amino acids. CDR1 and CDR2 (germline): KGHSH, LQKENI.